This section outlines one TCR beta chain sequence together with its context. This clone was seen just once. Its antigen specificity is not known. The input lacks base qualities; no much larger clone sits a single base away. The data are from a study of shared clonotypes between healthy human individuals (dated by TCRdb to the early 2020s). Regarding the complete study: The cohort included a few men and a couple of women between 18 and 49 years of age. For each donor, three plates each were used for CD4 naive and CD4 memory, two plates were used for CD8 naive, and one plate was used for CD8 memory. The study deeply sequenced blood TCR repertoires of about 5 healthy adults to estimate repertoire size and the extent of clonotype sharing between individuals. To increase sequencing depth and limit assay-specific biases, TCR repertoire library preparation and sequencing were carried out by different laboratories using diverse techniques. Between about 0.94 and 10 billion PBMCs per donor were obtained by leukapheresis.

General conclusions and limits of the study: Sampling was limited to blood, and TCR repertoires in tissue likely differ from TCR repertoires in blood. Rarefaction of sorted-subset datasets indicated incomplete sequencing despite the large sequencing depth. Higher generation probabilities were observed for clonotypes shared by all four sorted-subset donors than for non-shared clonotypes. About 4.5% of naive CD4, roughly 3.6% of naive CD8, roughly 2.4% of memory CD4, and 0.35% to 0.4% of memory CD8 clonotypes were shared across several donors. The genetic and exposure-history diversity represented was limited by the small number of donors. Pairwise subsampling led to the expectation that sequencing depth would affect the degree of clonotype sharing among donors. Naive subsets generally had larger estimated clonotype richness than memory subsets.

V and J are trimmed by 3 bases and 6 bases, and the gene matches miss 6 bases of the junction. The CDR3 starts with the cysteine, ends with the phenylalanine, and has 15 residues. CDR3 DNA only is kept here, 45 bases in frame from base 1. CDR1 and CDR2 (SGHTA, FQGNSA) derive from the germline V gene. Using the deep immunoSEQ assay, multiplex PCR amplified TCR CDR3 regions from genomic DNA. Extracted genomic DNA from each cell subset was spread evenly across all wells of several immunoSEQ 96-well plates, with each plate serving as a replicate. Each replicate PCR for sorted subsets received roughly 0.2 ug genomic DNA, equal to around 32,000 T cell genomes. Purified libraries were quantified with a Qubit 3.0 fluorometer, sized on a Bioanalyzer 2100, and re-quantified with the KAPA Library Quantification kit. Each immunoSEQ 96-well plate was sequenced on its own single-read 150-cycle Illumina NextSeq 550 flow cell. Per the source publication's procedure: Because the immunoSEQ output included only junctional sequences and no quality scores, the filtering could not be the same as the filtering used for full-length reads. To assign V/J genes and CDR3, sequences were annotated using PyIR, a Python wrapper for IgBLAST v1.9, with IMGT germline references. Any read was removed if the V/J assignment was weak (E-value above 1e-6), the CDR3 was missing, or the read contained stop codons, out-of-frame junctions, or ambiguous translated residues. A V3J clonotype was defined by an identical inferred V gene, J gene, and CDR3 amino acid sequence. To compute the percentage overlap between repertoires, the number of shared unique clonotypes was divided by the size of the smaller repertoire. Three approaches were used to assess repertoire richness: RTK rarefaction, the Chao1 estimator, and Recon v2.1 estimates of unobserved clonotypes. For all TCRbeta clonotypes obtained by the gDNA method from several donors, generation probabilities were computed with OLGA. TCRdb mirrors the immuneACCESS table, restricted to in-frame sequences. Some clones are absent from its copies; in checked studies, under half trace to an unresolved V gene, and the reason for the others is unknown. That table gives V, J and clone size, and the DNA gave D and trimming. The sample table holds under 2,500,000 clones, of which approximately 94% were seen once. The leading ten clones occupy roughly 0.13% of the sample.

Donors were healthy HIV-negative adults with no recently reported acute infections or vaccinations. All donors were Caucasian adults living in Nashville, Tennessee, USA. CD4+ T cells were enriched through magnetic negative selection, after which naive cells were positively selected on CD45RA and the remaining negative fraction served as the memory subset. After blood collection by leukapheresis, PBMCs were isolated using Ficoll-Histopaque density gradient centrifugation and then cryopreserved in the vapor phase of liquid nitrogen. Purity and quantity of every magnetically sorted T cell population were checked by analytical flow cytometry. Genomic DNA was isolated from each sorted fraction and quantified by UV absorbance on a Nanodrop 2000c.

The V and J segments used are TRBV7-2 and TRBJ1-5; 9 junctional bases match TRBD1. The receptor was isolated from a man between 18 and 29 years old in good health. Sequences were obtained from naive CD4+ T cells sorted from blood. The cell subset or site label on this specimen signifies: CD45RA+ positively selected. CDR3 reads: CASSLHRGLIQPQHF. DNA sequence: TGTGCCAGCAGCTTGCACAGGGGGCTCATTCAGCCCCAGCATTTT.